Shown below are 11 T cell receptor beta chains from a single sample sequenced in a study of cytomegalovirus exposure and HLA in healthy donors. The PCR had 60 Vbeta and 13 Jbeta primers. Sequenced by immunoSEQ multiplex PCR; TCRdb stores in-frame clones only, minus some. The repertoire includes fewer than 250,000 clones, 80% to 90% of them detected once, and approximately 2.8% sits in the top ten. The sample consisted of PBMCs. These receptors originate from a man aged 30-40 years in good health and CMV-seronegative.

The chain has TRBV4-1 and TRBJ1-4; weak D call: TRBD1 (6 bases). The CDR3 runs 16 residues. CDR1 MGHRA and CDR2 YSYEKL come from the germline V gene. V shed 1 base and J shed 6 bases, with 15 bases lying between them. The DNA for the CDR3 is TGCGCCAGCAGCCAAGGACCAATAGGGGGATATGAAAAACTGTTTTTT. It specifies CASSQGPIGGYEKLFF.

The chain carries TRBV25-1 and TRBJ2-3; 9 bases are shared with TRBD1. The V gene end was trimmed by 5 bases and the J gene end by 3 bases; junction bases not matched to a gene: 6. CDR1 MGHDK and CDR2 SYGVNS come from the germline V gene. CDR3 size: 15 residues. The CDR3 DNA is TGTGCCAGCAGTCCCCTGACAGGGGGAACAGATACGCAGTATTTT. Translation gives CASSPLTGGTDTQYF.

The rearrangement joins TRBV27 to TRBJ1-1; D gene uncertain. In germline, CDR1 is MNHEY, CDR2 SMNVEV (reference sequence). V lost 1 base, J lost 4 bases, and 7 bases lay in between. The CDR3 totals 13 residues. CDR3 sequence: CASSLWEGTEAFF. The CDR3 DNA reads TGTGCCAGCAGTTTATGGGAGGGCACTGAAGCTTTCTTT.

This clone was picked up one time. The V and J genes are TRBV14 and TRBJ1-2; TRBD1 aligns across 7 bases. The CDR3 runs to 15 residues. The V gene's germline CDR1 is SGHDN and CDR2 FVKESK. V gave up 4 bases and J gave up 3 bases; unmatched junction bases: 8. CDR3 in amino acids: CASSPRQGFHYGYTF. Written as DNA, the CDR3 is TGTGCCAGCAGCCCCAGACAGGGCTTTCACTATGGCTACACCTTC.

This clone was detected only once. This chain uses TRBV10-3 with TRBJ2-7; no definite D call. CDR1 is ENHRY, CDR2 SYGVKD, per germline. The CDR3 is 14 residues long. V dropped 6 bases and J dropped 3 bases, with 15 bases sitting between them. Here the CDR3 reads CAIRTIGVVYEQYF. The CDR3 DNA reads as TGTGCCATCAGGACGATCGGAGTGGTCTACGAGCAGTACTTC.

This CDR3 is CASSVYRGLGTGELFF. CDR3 coding DNA: TGTGCCAGCAGCGTTTACAGGGGGCTCGGCACCGGGGAGCTGTTTTTT. The V call is TRBV9, the J call TRBJ2-2, with 9 bases aligning to TRBD1. Germline V lookup: CDR1 SGDLS, CDR2 YYNGEE. The CDR3 is 16 residues long. V lost 2 bases to trimming and J lost 4 bases; unmatched junction nucleotides: 6.

The chain uses TRBV18 and TRBJ1-2; D gene uncertain. The CDR3 contains 12 residues. The V gene lost 3 bases and the J gene lost 6 bases, with 8 bases spanning the gap. Germline V gives CDR1 KGHSH, CDR2 LQKENI. CDR3 region: CASSPDKDGYTF. The CDR3 region has the DNA TGTGCCAGCTCACCTGACAAAGATGGCTACACCTTC.

This sequence joins TRBV19 and TRBJ1-3; no reliable D call. The V gene's germline CDR1 is LNHDA and CDR2 SQIVND (reference sequence). The CDR3 has 13 residues. The V end was cut by 6 bases, the J end by 2 bases, with 8 bases between. Here the CDR3 DNA reads TGTGCCAGTAGCATGTCAACTGGAAACACCATATATTTT. This translates into CASSMSTGNTIYF.

The J gene is TRBJ2-1, the V gene TRBV19; D ambiguous. The length of the CDR3 is 11 residues. Trimming left V 5 bases short and J 10 bases short, with 9 bases between. The germline CDR1 and CDR2 sequences are LNHDA and SQIVND (reference sequence). The CDR3 DNA follows: TGTGCCAGTAGTTCGTCTACCGAGCAGTTCTTC. The encoded protein is CASSSSTEQFF.

The CDR3 here is CASSQTGGINSNQPQHF. Written as DNA, the CDR3 is TGCGCCAGCAGCCAAACAGGGGGTATAAATAGCAATCAGCCCCAGCATTTT. The V gene is TRBV4-1, the J gene TRBJ1-5; 8 nucleotides align to TRBD1. This CDR3 region has 17 residues. In germline, CDR1 is MGHRA, CDR2 YSYEKL. V dropped 2 bases and J dropped 0; count of bases not matched to a gene: 6.

The sample holds one count of this clone. The chain carries TRBV10-3 and TRBJ2-5, with 7 bases identical to TRBD2. After removal of 10 bases from V and 1 base from J, the junction contained 12 bases not matched to a gene. The CDR3 runs to 15 residues. In germline, CDR1 is ENHRY, CDR2 SYGVKD. The CDR3 sequence is CATSSRGDSQETQYF. CDR3 in DNA: TGTGCCACAAGTAGCCGGGGGGACTCCCAAGAGACCCAGTACTTC.